The 10 T cell receptor beta chains listed next were all sequenced from one sample in a study of blood T cells in healthy people across ages. Then a second PCR, running roughly 7 to 11 cycles, was carried out with a sample-barcoded 5' primer and a J-beta primer mix. Each CDR3 protein is one row after TCRdb ran MiXCR on the 5' RACE reads. The sample consists of roughly 1,300,000 distinct CDR3 sequences, approximately 59% of them appearing once. The sequenced sample consisted of blood. The receptors derive from a man aged 18 to 29 in good health.

V usage is TRBV29-1 and J usage is TRBJ1-2; 8 nucleotides match TRBD1. The CDR3 is made up of 13 amino acids. Germline CDR1 and CDR2: SQVTM and ANQGSEA. J gave up 7 bases and V 5 bases, and 9 bases lay outside the gene matches. The CDR3 reads CSVTDRGLSGYTF. In DNA form, the CDR3 reads TGCAGCGTTACTGACAGGGGATTGAGTGGCTACACCTTC. Full variable domain (missing parts from reference TRBV29-1 and TRBJ1-2): SAVISQKPSRDICQRGTSLTIQCQVDSQVTMMFWYRQQPGQSLTLIATANQGSEATYESGFVIDKFPISRPNLTFSTLTVSNMSPEDSSIYLCSVTDRGLSGYTFGSGTRLTVV.

V and J are TRBV6-2 or TRBV6-3 and TRBJ2-3, with 16 nucleotides matching TRBD2. Per the germline V gene, CDR1 is MNHEY and CDR2 is SVGEGT. V was pared by 4 bases and J by 2 bases, with 12 bases of the junction left unmatched. The CDR3 spans 20 residues. The DNA of the CDR3 is TGTGCCAGCAGTTGGTCTCCGGGACTAGCGGGGGGGATAGACACAGATACGCAGTATTTT. It codes for CASSWSPGLAGGIDTDTQYF.

This chain joins TRBV5-1 and TRBJ2-5; D might be TRBD1 or TRBD2, each matching 7 bases. Trimming took 1 base from V and 5 from J, leaving 18 bases between them. The CDR3 loop spans 16 amino acids. Germline assignment: CDR1 SGHRS and CDR2 YFSETQ. Here the CDR3 DNA reads TGCGCCAGCAGCTTGAGGGAGGGGGCATCCGGGGAGACCCAGTACTTC. This codes for CASSLREGASGETQYF.

This sequence joins TRBV7-2 and TRBJ1-5, with D tentatively TRBD1 (5 bases). The CDR3 loop spans 16 amino acids. CDR1 and CDR2 (germline): SGHTA, FQGNSA. V lost 2 bases and J 2 bases, leaving 13 bases between the germline ends. The CDR3 sequence is CASSLSRVGGNQPQHF. The CDR3 region has the DNA TGTGCCAGCAGCTTAAGCAGGGTTGGGGGCAATCAGCCCCAGCATTTT.

V is TRBV7-2 and J is TRBJ2-5; TRBD2 might be the D (5 bases). The CDR3 has 13 residues. The ends were cut back, 5 bases at V and 7 bases at J, with 14 bases in the middle. Germline CDR1 SGHTA, CDR2 FQGNSA. CDR3 DNA: TGTGCCAGCAGCGCCTCGACCCGGGGGACCCAGTACTTC. Translating gives CASSASTRGTQYF.

This clonotype was found a few times. The genes are TRBV6-2 or TRBV6-3 and TRBJ1-6, with D possibly matching TRBD1 (5 bases). CDR3 length equals 15 residues. Germline values: CDR1 MNHEY, CDR2 SVGEGT. V dropped 0 bases and J dropped 6 bases, with 9 bases sitting between them. In DNA, the CDR3 is TGTGCCAGCAGTTACTCGCTAGGGACTAATTCACCCCTCCACTTT. Translated, it gives CASSYSLGTNSPLHF.

The chain carries TRBV2 and TRBJ2-1; TRBD2 agrees at 8 bases. This CDR3 region has 15 residues. Germline V gives CDR1 SNHLY, CDR2 FYNNEI. Losses at the gene ends were 6 bases for V and 3 bases for J; bases not matched to a gene: 7. The CDR3 bases are TGTGCCAGCAGAGCGGGGGCCCTCAACTACAATGAGCAGTTCTTC. It encodes CASRAGALNYNEQFF.

This clonotype was found once. This chain joins TRBV28 and TRBJ1-2; D is unclear. The V and J ends lost 6 bases and 9 bases respectively, with 14 bases between them. From germline, CDR1 is MDHEN and CDR2 SYDVKM. The CDR3 sequence is 12 residues long. The CDR3 bases are TGTGCCAGCAGCCGGACGAGTGTGAGCTACACCTTC. It codes for CASSRTSVSYTF.

The genes are TRBV4-3 and TRBJ2-7; D is perhaps TRBD1 or TRBD2 (5 bases each). The CDR3 loop spans 15 amino acids. V was pared by 3 bases and J by 3 bases, with 15 bases between. Germline assignment: CDR1 LGHNA and CDR2 YSLEER. The CDR3 DNA sequence: TGCGCCAGCAGCCACCGCAGGGCGGGTGACTACGAGCAGTACTTC. This encodes CASSHRRAGDYEQYF.

The rearrangement joins TRBV11-1 to TRBJ1-1; D is ambiguous. The germline V gene encodes CDR1 SGHAT and CDR2 FQDESV (reference sequence). The CDR3 loop spans 15 amino acids. Trimming took 5 bases from V and 0 from J, leaving 13 bases between them. Here the CDR3 reads CASSPLTRLNTEAFF. The CDR3 DNA sequence: TGTGCCAGCAGCCCCCTCACCAGGTTGAACACTGAAGCTTTCTTT.